The 6 T cell receptor beta chains in this list originate from one sample, sequenced in a study of T cell responses to AZD1222 COVID-19 vaccine. Some clones are missing from TCRdb's copy, which holds only in-frame ones; the method was immunoSEQ multiplex PCR. The table includes approximately 50,000 clones, 65% to 90% detected once. This sample comprised peripheral blood, obtained 28 days after the second AZD1222 dose. Receptor source: an adult who received the AZD1222 COVID-19 vaccine.

The chain combines TRBV28 with TRBJ2-7, with 8 bases matching TRBD1. Germline V lookup: CDR1 MDHEN, CDR2 SYDVKM. Trimming cost V 10 bases and J 3 bases; bases outside gene matches: 11. This CDR3 has 14 amino acids. CDR3 protein: CATLDRAPRYEQYF. The DNA for the CDR3 is TGTGCCACCTTGGACAGGGCCCCTCGCTACGAGCAGTACTTC.

This chain uses TRBV6-5 with TRBJ2-1, with 8 bases lining up with TRBD2. The trim removed 0 bases at V and 4 bases at J, leaving 5 bases unmatched. The CDR3 is 16 amino acids. Germline V gene sequence: CDR1 MNHEY, CDR2 SVGAGI. As DNA, the CDR3 is TGTGCCAGCAGTTACTCGGGGACTAGAGGGTACAATGAGCAGTTCTTC. This encodes CASSYSGTRGYNEQFF.

The chain combines TRBV7-9 with TRBJ2-6; D ambiguous. Germline assignment: CDR1 SEHNR and CDR2 FQNEAQ (reference sequence). This CDR3 contains 14 residues. The germline V and J ends were trimmed by 2 bases and 0 bases, with 2 bases remaining between them. The CDR3 nucleotides read TGTGCCAGCAGCTTAAGCTCTGGGGCCAACGTCCTGACTTTC. This translates into CASSLSSGANVLTF.

V and J are TRBV6-5 and TRBJ1-1; D is ambiguous. V was cut by 1 base and J by 1 base, with 13 bases left in between. The CDR3 length is 16 residues. Per germline, CDR1 MNHEY and CDR2 SVGAGI. CDR3 sequence reads: CASSYFLGVGNTEAFF. The DNA of the CDR3 is TGTGCCAGCAGTTACTTCCTCGGAGTGGGGAACACTGAAGCTTTCTTT.

J is TRBJ1-2 and V is TRBV6-5, with TRBD1 as a possible D gene (5 bases). This CDR3 has 15 amino acids. With 7 bases removed from V and 2 bases from J, the gap between germline ends came to 17 bases. The V gene's germline CDR1 is MNHEY and CDR2 SVGAGI. This chain's CDR3 is CASISRGRDNYGYTF. CDR3 bases: TGTGCCAGCATCTCTCGTGGCAGGGACAACTATGGCTACACCTTC.

This rearrangement joins TRBV12-3 or TRBV12-4 to TRBJ2-7; D call uncertain. The length of the CDR3 is 12 residues. V was shortened by 3 bases and J by 4 bases, with 7 bases between the two germline ends. In DNA form, the CDR3 reads TGTGCCAGCAGTTTTCTAGGATACGAGCAGTACTTC. Protein: CASSFLGYEQYF.